This T cell receptor beta chain stems from a study of lymphopenia after photon versus proton radiotherapy. With respect to this clone: Its cognate antigen is unknown.

Sequencing used immunoSEQ multiplex PCR; TCRdb keeps in-frame clones, though not all of them. The table includes approximately 45,000 clones, 85% detected once. Study-level results: A bigger post-nadir fall in TCR diversity correlated inversely with survival time in deceased patients. After the lymphocyte nadir, photon-treated repertoires showed oligoclonal expansion, especially of CD8+ Temra cells. Better survival with proton therapy was suggested as possible, not demonstrated. Photon-treated patients lost naive T cells and TCR diversity; proton-treated stayed stable.

Per the germline V gene, CDR1 is SGHTA and CDR2 is FQGNSA. Trimming removed 6 bases from V and 2 bases from J, with 5 bases in between. The CDR3 loop spans 11 amino acids. Here the sequenced sample was peripheral blood, taken from a patient treated with photon-based radiotherapy. The rearrangement uses TRBV7-2 and TRBJ2-7, with D uncertain. The clonotype was recovered from a middle-aged man with gastric cancer. The CDR3: CASSFAYEQYF. Written as DNA, the CDR3 is TGTGCCAGCAGTTTTGCCTACGAGCAGTACTTC. Supplemented by reference TRBV7-2 and TRBJ2-7, the full variable domain reads GAGVSQSPSNKVTEKGKDVELRCDPISGHTALYWYRQSLGQGLEFLIYFQGNSAPDKSGLPSDRFSAERTGGSVSTLTIQRTQQEDSAVYLCASSFAYEQYFGPGTRLTVT.